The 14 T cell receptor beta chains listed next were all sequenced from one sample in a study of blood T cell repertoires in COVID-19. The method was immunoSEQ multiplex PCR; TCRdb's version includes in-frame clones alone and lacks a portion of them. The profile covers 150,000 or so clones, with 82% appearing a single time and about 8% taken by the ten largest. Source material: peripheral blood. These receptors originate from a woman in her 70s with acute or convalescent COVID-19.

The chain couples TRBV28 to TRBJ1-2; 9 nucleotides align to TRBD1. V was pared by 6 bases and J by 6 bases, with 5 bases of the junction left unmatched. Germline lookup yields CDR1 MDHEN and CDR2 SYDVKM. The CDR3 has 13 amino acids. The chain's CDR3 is CASSGTGIHGYTF. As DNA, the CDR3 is TGTGCCAGCAGCGGGACAGGGATTCATGGCTACACCTTC.

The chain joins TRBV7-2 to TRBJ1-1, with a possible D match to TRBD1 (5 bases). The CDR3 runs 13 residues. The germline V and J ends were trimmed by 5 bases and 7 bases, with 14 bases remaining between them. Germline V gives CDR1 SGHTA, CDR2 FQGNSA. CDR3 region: CASSRYTGGEAFF. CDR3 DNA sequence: TGTGCCAGCAGCCGTTACACCGGGGGTGAAGCTTTCTTT. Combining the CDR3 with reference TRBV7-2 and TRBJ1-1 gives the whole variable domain GAGVSQSPSNKVTEKGKDVELRCDPISGHTALYWYRQSLGQGLEFLIYFQGNSAPDKSGLPSDRFSAERTGGSVSTLTIQRTQQEDSAVYLCASSRYTGGEAFFGQGTRLTVV.

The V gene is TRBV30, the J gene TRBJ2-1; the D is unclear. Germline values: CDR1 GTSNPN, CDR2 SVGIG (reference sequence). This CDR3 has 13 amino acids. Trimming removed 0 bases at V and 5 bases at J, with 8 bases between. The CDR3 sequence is CAWSVRLDNEQFF. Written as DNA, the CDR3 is TGTGCCTGGAGTGTACGGTTAGACAATGAGCAGTTCTTC.

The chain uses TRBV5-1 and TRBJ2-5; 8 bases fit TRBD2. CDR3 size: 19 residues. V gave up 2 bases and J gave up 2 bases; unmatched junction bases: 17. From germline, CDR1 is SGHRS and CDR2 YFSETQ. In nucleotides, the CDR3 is TGCGCCAGCAGCTTTCCTAAATCCGAGACTAGCGCGAGACAAGAGACCCAGTACTTC. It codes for CASSFPKSETSARQETQYF.

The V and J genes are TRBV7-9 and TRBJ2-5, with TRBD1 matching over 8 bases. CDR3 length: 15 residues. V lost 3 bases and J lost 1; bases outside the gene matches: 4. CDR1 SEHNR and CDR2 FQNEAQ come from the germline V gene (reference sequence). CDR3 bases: TGTGCCAGCAGCTTTTATACAGGGGGCCAAGAGACCCAGTACTTC. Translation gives CASSFYTGGQETQYF.

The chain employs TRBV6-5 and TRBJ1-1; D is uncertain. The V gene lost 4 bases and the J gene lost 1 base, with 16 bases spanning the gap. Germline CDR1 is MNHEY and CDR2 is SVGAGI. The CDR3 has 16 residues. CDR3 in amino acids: CASSSRRGISNTEAFF. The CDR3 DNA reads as TGTGCCAGCAGTTCCCGGCGGGGTATATCGAACACTGAAGCTTTCTTT.

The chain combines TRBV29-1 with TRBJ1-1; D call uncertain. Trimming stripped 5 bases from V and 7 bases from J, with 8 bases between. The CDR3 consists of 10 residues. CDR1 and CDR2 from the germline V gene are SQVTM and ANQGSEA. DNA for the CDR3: TGCAGCGTTCCAGGAATTGAAGCTTTCTTT. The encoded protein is CSVPGIEAFF.

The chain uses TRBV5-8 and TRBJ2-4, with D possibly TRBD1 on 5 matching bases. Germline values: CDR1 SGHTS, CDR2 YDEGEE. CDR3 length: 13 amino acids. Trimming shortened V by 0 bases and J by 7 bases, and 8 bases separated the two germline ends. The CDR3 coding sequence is TGTGCCAGCAGCTTGGGGGGCGCGAACATTCAGTACTTC. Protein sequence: CASSLGGANIQYF.

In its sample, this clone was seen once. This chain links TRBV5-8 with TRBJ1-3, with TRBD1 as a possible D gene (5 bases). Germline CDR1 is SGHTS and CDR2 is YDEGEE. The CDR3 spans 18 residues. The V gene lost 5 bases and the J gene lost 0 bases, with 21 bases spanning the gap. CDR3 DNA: TGTGCCAGCAGATTTTTAGTGGGGCAGTCAATCTCTGGAAACACCATATATTTT. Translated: CASRFLVGQSISGNTIYF.

The DNA of the CDR3 is TGTGCCATCAGTGACAGGGTTGAGCCCCAGCATTTT. Translation: CAISDRVEPQHF. The chain couples TRBV10-3 to TRBJ1-5; the D gene is possibly TRBD1 (5 bases). V was cut by 3 bases and J by 8 bases, with 8 bases left in between. The CDR3 spans 12 residues. The germline V gene encodes CDR1 ENHRY and CDR2 SYGVKD.

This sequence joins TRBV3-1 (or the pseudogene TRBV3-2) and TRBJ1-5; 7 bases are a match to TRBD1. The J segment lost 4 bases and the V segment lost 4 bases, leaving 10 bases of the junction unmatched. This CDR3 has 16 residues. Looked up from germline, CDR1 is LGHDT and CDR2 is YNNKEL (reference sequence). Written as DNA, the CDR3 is TGTGCCAGCAGCCCGACAGGGACCGCCCGGAATCAGCCCCAGCATTTT. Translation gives CASSPTGTARNQPQHF.

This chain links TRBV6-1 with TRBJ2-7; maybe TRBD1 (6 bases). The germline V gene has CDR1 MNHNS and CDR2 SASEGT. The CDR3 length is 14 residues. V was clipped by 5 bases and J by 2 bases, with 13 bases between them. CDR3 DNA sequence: TGTGCCAGCAGTTTCGCAGACAGGCCCTACGAGCAGTACTTC. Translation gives CASSFADRPYEQYF.

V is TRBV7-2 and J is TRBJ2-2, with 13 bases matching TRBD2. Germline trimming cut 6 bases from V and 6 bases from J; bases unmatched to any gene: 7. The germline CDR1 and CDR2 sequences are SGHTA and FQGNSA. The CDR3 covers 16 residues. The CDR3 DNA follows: TGTGCCAGCAGTTACCGACTAGCGGGGGGCTCCGGGGAGCTGTTTTTT. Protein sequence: CASSYRLAGGSGELFF.

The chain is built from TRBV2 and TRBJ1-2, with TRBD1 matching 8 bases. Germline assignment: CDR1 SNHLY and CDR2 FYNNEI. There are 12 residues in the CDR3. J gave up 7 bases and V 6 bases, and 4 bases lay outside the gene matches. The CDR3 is CASRTTGVGYTF. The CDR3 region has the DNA TGTGCCAGCAGAACGACAGGGGTTGGCTACACCTTC. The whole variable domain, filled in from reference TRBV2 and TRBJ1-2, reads EPEVTQTPSHQVTQMGQEVILRCVPISNHLYFYWYRQILGQKVEFLVSFYNNEISEKSEIFDDQFSVERPDGSNFTLKIRSTKLEDSAMYFCASRTTGVGYTFGSGTRLTVV.